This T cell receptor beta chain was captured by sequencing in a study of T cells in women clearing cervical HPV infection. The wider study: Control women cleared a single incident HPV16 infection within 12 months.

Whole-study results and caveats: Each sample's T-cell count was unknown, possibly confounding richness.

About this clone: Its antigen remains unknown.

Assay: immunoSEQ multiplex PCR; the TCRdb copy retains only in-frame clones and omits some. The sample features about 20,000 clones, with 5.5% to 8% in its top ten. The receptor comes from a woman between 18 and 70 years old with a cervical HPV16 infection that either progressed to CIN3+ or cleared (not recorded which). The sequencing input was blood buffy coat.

Partial CDR3 DNA: TGTGCCAGTAGTATAGACAGCGGGAGGGACGAC. This gives the protein CASSIDSGRDD. The CDR3 in full is CASSIDSGRDDYTF. The rearrangement links TRBV19 to TRBJ1-2; a weak D match, TRBD1 (5 bases). The missing CDR3 end, 3 residues past where the read stops, is filled in from the germline J gene. The CDR3 has 14 residues. CDR1 and CDR2 (germline): LNHDA, SQIVND (reference sequence).